This note documents a single TCR beta chain sequence. The sample belongs to a study of hypomethylating agent response in myelodysplastic syndrome. Sequencing was performed with immunoSEQ multiplex PCR; in TCRdb, only in-frame clones are kept and a portion is missing. Here the sample spans about 5,700 clones, approximately 87% being singletons. There are 15 residues in the CDR3. V lost 2 bases and J 4 bases, leaving 14 bases between the germline ends. From germline, CDR1 is MGHRA and CDR2 YSYEKL. V usage is TRBV4-1 and J usage is TRBJ2-5; perhaps D is TRBD1 or TRBD2 (5 bases each). This TCR was recovered from a human donor with myelodysplastic syndrome. The source was bone marrow, collected before or after starting hypomethylating agent treatment for myelodysplastic syndrome (not recorded which). The CDR3 DNA sequence: TGCGCCAGCAGCCAATTTCGAGGGGCAGGAGAGACCCAGTACTTC. Its protein product is CASSQFRGAGETQYF.